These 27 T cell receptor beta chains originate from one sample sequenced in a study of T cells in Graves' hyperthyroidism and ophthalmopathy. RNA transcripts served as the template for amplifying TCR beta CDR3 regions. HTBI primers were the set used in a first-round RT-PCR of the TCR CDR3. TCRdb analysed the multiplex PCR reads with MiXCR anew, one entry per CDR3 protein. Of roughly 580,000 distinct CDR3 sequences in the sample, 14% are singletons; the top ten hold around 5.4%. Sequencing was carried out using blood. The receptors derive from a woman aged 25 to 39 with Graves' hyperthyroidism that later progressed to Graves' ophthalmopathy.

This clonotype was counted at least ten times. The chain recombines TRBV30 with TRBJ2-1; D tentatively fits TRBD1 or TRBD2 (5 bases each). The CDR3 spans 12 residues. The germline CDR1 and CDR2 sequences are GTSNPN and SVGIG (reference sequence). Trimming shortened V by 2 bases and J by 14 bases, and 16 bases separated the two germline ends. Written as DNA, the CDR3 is TGTGCCTGGAGTATAACGGGACCGTTGGAGTTCTTC. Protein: CAWSITGPLEFF.

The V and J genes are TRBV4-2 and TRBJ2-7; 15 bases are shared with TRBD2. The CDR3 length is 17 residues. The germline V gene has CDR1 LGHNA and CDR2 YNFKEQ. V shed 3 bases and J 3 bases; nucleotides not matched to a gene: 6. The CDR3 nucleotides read TGTGCCAGCAGCCAGGGGGGACTAGCGGGAGGTTACTACGAGCAGTACTTC. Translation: CASSQGGLAGGYYEQYF.

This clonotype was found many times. The chain's CDR3 is CASAYGAGGYNEQFF. CDR3 bases: TGTGCCAGTGCCTATGGGGCGGGAGGGTACAATGAGCAGTTCTTC. The V and J genes are TRBV19 and TRBJ2-1, with TRBD2 identical over 9 bases. The V gene's germline CDR1 is LNHDA and CDR2 SQIVND (reference sequence). V gave up 8 bases and J gave up 4 bases; unmatched junction bases: 9. There are 15 residues in the CDR3. Combining the CDR3 with reference TRBV19 and TRBJ2-1 gives the whole variable domain DGGITQSPKYLFRKEGQNVTLSCEQNLNHDAMYWYRQDPGQGLRLIYYSQIVNDFQKGDIAEGYSVSREKKESFPLTVTSAQKNPTAFYLCASAYGAGGYNEQFFGPGTRLTVL.

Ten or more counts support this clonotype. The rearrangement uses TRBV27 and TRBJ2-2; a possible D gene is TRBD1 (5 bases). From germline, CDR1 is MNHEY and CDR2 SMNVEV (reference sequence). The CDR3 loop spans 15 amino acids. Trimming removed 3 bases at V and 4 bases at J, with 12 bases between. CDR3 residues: CASSLQGISTGELFF. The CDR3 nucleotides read TGTGCCAGCAGTTTGCAGGGTATTTCCACCGGGGAGCTGTTTTTT.

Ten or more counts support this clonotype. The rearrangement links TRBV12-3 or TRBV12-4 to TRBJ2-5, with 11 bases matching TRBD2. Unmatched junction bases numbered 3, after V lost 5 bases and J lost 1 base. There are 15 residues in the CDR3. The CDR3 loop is CASSQGLAVQETQYF. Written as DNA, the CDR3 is TGTGCCAGCAGTCAGGGACTAGCGGTCCAAGAGACCCAGTACTTC.

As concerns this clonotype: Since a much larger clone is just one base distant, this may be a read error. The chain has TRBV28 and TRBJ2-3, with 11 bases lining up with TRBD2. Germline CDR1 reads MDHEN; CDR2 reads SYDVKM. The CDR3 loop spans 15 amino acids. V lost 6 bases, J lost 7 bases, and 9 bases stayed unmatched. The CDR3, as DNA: TGTGCCAGCAGCTTGACTAGCGGGAATCATAATACGCAGTATTTT. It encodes CASSLTSGNHNTQYF. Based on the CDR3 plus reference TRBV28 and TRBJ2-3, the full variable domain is DVKVTQSSRYLVKRTGEKVFLECVQDMDHENMFWYRQDPGLGLRLIYFSYDVKMKEKGDIPEGYSVSREKKERFSLILESASTNQTSMYLCASSLTSGNHNTQYFGPGTRLTVL.

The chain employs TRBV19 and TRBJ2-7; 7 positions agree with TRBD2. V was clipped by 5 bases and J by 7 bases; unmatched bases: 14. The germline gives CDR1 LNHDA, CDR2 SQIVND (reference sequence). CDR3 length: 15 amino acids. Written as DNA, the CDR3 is TGTGCCAGTAGTGTCCCTAGCGGAGCTTACAATGAGCAGTACTTC. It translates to CASSVPSGAYNEQYF.

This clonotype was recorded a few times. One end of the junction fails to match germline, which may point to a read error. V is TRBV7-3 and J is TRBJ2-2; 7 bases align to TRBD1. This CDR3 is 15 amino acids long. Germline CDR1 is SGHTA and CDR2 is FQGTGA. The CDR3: CASSLTQGDTGELFF. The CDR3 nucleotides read TGTGCCAGCAGCCTAACCCAGGGGGACACCGGGGAGCTGTTTTTT.

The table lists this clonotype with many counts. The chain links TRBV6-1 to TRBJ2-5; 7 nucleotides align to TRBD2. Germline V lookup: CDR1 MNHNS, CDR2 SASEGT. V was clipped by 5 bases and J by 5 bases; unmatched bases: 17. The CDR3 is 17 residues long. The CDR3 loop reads CASSYPSSGEGGETQYF. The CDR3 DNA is TGTGCCAGCAGTTATCCTAGCTCGGGAGAGGGAGGGGAGACCCAGTACTTC.

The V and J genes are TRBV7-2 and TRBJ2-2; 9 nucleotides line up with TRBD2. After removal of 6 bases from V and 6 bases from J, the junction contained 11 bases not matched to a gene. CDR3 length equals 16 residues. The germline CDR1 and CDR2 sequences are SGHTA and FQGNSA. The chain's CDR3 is CASRFTGLADAGELFF. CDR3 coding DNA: TGTGCCAGCAGGTTCACGGGACTAGCCGACGCCGGGGAGCTGTTTTTT.

CDR3 DNA sequence: TGTGCCAGCAGCTCCCCGGATTCCTATGGCTACACCTTC. This gives the protein CASSSPDSYGYTF. The V gene is TRBV6-1, the J gene TRBJ1-2; D is ambiguous. V lost 6 bases, J lost 4 bases, and 12 bases lay in between. The germline gives CDR1 MNHNS, CDR2 SASEGT. The CDR3 is 13 amino acids.

Written as DNA, the CDR3 is TGTGCCAGCAGGGGTGGACAGGGGGGCACCGGGGAGCTGTTTTTT. Translated, it gives CASRGGQGGTGELFF. The genes are TRBV28 and TRBJ2-2, with TRBD1 identical over 10 bases. The CDR3 loop spans 15 amino acids. CDR1 and CDR2 from the germline V gene are MDHEN and SYDVKM. V lost 6 bases and J lost 4; bases outside the gene matches: 5.

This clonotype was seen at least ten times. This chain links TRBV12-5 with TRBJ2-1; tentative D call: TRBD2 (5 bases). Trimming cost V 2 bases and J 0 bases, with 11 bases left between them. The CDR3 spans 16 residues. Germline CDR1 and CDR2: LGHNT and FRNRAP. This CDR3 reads CASGLPGLSSYNEQFF. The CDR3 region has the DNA TGTGCTAGTGGTTTGCCCGGACTCAGCTCCTACAATGAGCAGTTCTTC. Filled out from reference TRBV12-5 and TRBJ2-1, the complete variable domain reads DARVTQTPRHKVTEMGQEVTMRCQPILGHNTVFWYRQTMMQGLELLAYFRNRAPLDDSGMPKDRFSAEMPDATLATLKIQPSEPRDSAVYFCASGLPGLSSYNEQFFGPGTRLTVL.

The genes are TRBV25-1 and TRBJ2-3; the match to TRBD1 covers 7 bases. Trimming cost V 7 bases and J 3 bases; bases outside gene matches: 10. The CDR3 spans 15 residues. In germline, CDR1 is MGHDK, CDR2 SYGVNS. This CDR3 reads CASNTGAPGTDTQYF. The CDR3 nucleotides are TGTGCCAGCAACACAGGGGCCCCCGGGACAGATACGCAGTATTTT.

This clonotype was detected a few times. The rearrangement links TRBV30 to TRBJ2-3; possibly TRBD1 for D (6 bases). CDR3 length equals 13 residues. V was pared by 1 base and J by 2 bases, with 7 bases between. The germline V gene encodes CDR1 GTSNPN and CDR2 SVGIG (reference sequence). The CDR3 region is CAWSEGVTDTQYF. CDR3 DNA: TGTGCCTGGAGTGAGGGGGTCACAGATACGCAGTATTTT.

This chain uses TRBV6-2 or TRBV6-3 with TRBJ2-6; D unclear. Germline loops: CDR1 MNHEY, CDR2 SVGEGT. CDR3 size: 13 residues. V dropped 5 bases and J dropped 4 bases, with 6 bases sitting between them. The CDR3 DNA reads TGTGCCAGCAGTGACCTAGGGGCCAACGTCCTGACTTTC. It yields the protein CASSDLGANVLTF.

CDR3 sequence reads: CASSLGTRDEWGKNIQYF. DNA of the CDR3: TGTGCCAGCAGCTTAGGTACCCGAGATGAGTGGGGCAAAAACATTCAGTACTTC. V and J are TRBV7-3 and TRBJ2-4; the D is unclear. CDR3 length equals 18 residues. V was pared by 2 bases and J by 3 bases, with 20 bases between. Germline CDR1 SGHTA, CDR2 FQGTGA.

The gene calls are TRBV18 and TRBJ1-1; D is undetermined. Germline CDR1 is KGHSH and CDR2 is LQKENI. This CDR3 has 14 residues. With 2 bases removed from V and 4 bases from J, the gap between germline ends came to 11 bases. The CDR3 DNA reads TGTGCCAGCTCACCAGGAGGGCTACTCACTGAAGCTTTCTTT. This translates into CASSPGGLLTEAFF.

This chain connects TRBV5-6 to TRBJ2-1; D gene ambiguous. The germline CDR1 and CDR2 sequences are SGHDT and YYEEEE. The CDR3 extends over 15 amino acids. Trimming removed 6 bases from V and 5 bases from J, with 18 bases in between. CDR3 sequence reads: CASTPNLVSDNEQFF. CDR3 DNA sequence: TGTGCCAGCACCCCCAACCTAGTATCCGACAATGAGCAGTTCTTC.

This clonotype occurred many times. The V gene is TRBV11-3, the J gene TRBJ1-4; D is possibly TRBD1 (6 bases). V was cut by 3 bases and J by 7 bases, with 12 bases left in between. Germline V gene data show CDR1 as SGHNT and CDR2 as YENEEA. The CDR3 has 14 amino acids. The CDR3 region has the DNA TGTGCCAGCAGCTTTCGGTCAGGGGTTGAAAAACTGTTTTTT. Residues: CASSFRSGVEKLFF.

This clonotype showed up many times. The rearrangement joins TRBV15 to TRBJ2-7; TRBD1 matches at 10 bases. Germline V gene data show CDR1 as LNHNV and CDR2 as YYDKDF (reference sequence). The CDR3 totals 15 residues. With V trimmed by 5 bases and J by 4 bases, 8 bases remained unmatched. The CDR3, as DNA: TGTGCCACCAGCCCTAACCGGGACAGGGGATACGAGCAGTACTTC. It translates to CATSPNRDRGYEQYF. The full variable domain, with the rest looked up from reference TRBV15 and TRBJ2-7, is DAMVIQNPRYQVTQFGKPVTLSCSQTLNHNVMYWYQQKSSQAPKLLFHYYDKDFNNEADTPDNFQSRRPNTSFCFLDIRSPGLGDTAMYLCATSPNRDRGYEQYFGPGTRLTVT.

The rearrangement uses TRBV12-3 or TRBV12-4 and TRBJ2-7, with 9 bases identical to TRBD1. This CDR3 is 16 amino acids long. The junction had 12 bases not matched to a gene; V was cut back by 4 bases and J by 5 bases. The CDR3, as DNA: TGTGCCAGCAGTTACCGGGACAGGGACATTACGGACGAGCAGTACTTC. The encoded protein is CASSYRDRDITDEQYF.

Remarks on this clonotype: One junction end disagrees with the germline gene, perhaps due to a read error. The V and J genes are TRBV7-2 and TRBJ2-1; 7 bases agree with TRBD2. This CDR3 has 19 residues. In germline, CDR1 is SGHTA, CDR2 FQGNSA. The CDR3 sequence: CASWEFASWEGSSYNGQFF. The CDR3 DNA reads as TGTGCCAGCTGGGAATTTGCGTCGTGGGAGGGATCATCCTACAATGGGCAGTTCTTC.

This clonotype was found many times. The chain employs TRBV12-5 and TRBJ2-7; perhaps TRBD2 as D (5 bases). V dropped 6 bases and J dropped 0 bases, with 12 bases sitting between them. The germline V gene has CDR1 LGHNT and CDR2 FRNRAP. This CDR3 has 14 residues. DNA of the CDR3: TGTGCTAGTGGCGAAAGCGGAAACTCCTACGAGCAGTACTTC. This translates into CASGESGNSYEQYF.

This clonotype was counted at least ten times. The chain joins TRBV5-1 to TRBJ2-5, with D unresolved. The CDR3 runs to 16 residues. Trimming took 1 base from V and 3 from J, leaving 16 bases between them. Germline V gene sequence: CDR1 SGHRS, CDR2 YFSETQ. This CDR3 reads CASSLTWATIKETQYF. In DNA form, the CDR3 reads TGCGCCAGCAGCTTGACGTGGGCTACCATTAAAGAGACCCAGTACTTC. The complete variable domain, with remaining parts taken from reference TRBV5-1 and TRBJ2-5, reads KAGVTQTPRYLIKTRGQQVTLSCSPISGHRSVSWYQQTPGQGLQFLFEYFSETQRNKGNFPGRFSGRQFSNSRSEMNVSTLELGDSALYLCASSLTWATIKETQYFGPGTRLLVL.

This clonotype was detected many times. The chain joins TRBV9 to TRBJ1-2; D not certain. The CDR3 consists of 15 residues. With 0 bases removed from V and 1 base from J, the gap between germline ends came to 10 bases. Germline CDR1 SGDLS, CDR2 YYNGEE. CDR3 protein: CASSVAPDINYGYTF. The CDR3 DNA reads TGTGCCAGCAGCGTAGCCCCAGATATTAACTATGGCTACACCTTC.

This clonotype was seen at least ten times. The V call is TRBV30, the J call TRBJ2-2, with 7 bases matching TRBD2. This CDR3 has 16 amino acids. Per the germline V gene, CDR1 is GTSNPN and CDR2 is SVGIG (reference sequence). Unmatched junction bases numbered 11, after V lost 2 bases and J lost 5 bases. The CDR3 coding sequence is TGTGCCTGGAGTATGAGGGAGGGGATGGGAACCGGGGAGCTGTTTTTT. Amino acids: CAWSMREGMGTGELFF.